These 30 T cell receptor beta chains originate from one sample sequenced in a study of CD4 T cells in relation to SARS-CoV-2 and coronaviruses. Their antigens are not known. CD4+ T cells from unexposed donors were obtained before the COVID-19 pandemic (2011-2018). CD4+ T cells were isolated from the cells after more than nine days of culture. Using immunoSEQ multiplex PCR, the repertoire was profiled, and TCRdb retains in-frame clones only, with some absent. The table has more than 15,000 clones, more than 70% seen once; the top ten hold over 15%. Source material: CD4+ T cells from PBMCs, cultured in vitro. The receptor set was obtained from a human donor in good health.

The chain combines TRBV30 with TRBJ2-7; D call uncertain. Trimming left V 2 bases short and J 0 bases short, with 8 bases between. The CDR3 consists of 13 residues. Germline CDR1 is GTSNPN and CDR2 is SVGIG (reference sequence). CDR3 protein: CAWSRQLSYEQYF. As DNA, the CDR3 is TGTGCCTGGAGTAGGCAACTCTCCTACGAGCAGTACTTC. The whole variable domain, remainder taken from reference TRBV30 and TRBJ2-7, is SQTIHQWPATLVQPVGSPLSLECTVEGTSNPNLYWYRQAAGRGLQLLFYSVGIGQISSEVPQNLSASRPQDRQFILSSKKLLLSDSGFYLCAWSRQLSYEQYFGPGTRLTVT.

The chain combines TRBV7-9 with TRBJ2-5; D may match TRBD1 or TRBD2 (7 bases each). V was shortened by 0 bases and J by 4 bases, with 15 bases between the two germline ends. Germline V gives CDR1 SEHNR, CDR2 FQNEAQ (reference sequence). This CDR3 has 16 residues. This CDR3 is CASSLAAGGGRETQYF. The CDR3 DNA follows: TGTGCCAGCAGCTTAGCGGCAGGGGGAGGGCGAGAGACCCAGTACTTC.

There are a few counts of this clone. The chain recombines TRBV11-2 with TRBJ2-7; tentatively, D is TRBD1 (6 bases). Germline CDR1 reads SGHAT; CDR2 reads FQNNGV. The CDR3 has 18 residues. Trimming pared 0 bases from V and 4 bases from J, leaving 22 bases between. CDR3 sequence: CASSLDSIARTVKYEQYF. For the CDR3, the DNA is TGTGCCAGCAGCTTAGATAGTATAGCCAGGACAGTAAAATACGAGCAGTACTTC.

The rearrangement links TRBV10-2 to TRBJ2-4; 8 positions agree with TRBD2. After removal of 5 bases from V and 9 bases from J, the junction contained 6 bases not matched to a gene. This CDR3 region has 13 residues. Germline assignment: CDR1 WSHSY and CDR2 SAAADI. DNA of the CDR3: TGCGCCAGCAGTAGTGCGGGAGGAGGCATTCAGTACTTC. It is translated as CASSSAGGGIQYF.

This clone was observed once. The chain recombines TRBV19 with TRBJ2-1, with 7 positions matching TRBD1. CDR3 length: 15 amino acids. V lost 1 base to trimming and J lost 8 bases; unmatched junction nucleotides: 8. CDR1 is LNHDA and CDR2 is SQIVND in the germline V gene (reference sequence). CDR3 amino acids: CASSIGQGSGDEQFF. CDR3 bases: TGTGCCAGTAGTATAGGACAGGGATCCGGAGATGAGCAGTTCTTC.

V and J are TRBV19 and TRBJ2-3; maybe TRBD1 (6 bases). The CDR3 extends over 16 amino acids. The germline gives CDR1 LNHDA, CDR2 SQIVND (reference sequence). V lost 4 bases and J 3 bases, leaving 17 bases between the germline ends. Here the CDR3 DNA reads TGTGCCAGTAGTAATCGTGCAGGGGCAGGGACAGATACGCAGTATTTT. It translates to CASSNRAGAGTDTQYF.

V is TRBV7-9 and J is TRBJ2-5; the D gene is possibly TRBD2 (6 bases). V dropped 2 bases and J dropped 1 base, with 8 bases sitting between them. The length of the CDR3 is 14 residues. Germline V gives CDR1 SEHNR, CDR2 FQNEAQ (reference sequence). CDR3 DNA: TGTGCCAGCAGCTTAAGTAGCGGCCAAGAGACCCAGTACTTC. Translated: CASSLSSGQETQYF.

The rearrangement links TRBV14 to TRBJ2-5; D is uncertain. Looked up from germline, CDR1 is SGHDN and CDR2 is FVKESK. Trimming took off 0 bases at V and 5 bases at J, with 16 bases between the two ends. CDR3 size: 16 residues. Written as DNA, the CDR3 is TGTGCCAGCAGCCAAGAGTTAGGCGGTTTGGGGGAGACCCAGTACTTC. Translated: CASSQELGGLGETQYF.

J is TRBJ1-2 and V is TRBV10-3; 11 bases fit TRBD1. The CDR3 runs to 13 residues. Germline V gene lookup returns CDR1 ENHRY and CDR2 SYGVKD. With 10 bases clipped from V and 6 bases from J, the junction kept 7 bases outside the gene matches. The CDR3 nucleotides are TGTGCCACGGGACAGGGGGACCCTAATGGCTACACCTTC. Translating it yields CATGQGDPNGYTF.

The V and J genes are TRBV10-2 and TRBJ2-7; D may be TRBD1 or TRBD2 (5 bases each). CDR3 length equals 14 residues. Trimming removed 3 bases at V and 0 bases at J, with 9 bases between. Germline CDR1 reads WSHSY; CDR2 reads SAAADI. CDR3 sequence (DNA): TGCGCCAGCAGTGAATTGGGGGACTCCTACGAGCAGTACTTC. The encoded protein is CASSELGDSYEQYF.

This chain links TRBV10-3 with TRBJ1-5; D perhaps matches TRBD1 (5 bases). The germline V and J ends were trimmed by 0 bases and 4 bases, with 10 bases remaining between them. The germline CDR1 and CDR2 sequences are ENHRY and SYGVKD. The CDR3 totals 15 residues. CDR3 loop: CAISESRGVNQPQHF. In DNA, the CDR3 is TGTGCCATCAGTGAGTCGAGAGGGGTAAATCAGCCCCAGCATTTT.

V gene TRBV6-5 combines with J gene TRBJ2-5; D possibly uses TRBD1 or TRBD2 (5 bases each). V was clipped by 0 bases and J by 9 bases, with 14 bases between them. The CDR3 has 14 residues. Germline values: CDR1 MNHEY, CDR2 SVGAGI. CDR3 nucleotides: TGTGCCAGCAGTTACTCGGGGGAGATGAGTCCCCAGTACTTC. It translates to CASSYSGEMSPQYF.

The J gene is TRBJ2-1, the V gene TRBV5-5; D is possibly TRBD2 (5 bases). This CDR3 is built from 15 residues. Germline CDR1 reads SGHKS; CDR2 reads YYEKEE (reference sequence). Between the trimmed V and J ends, which lost 3 bases and 0 bases, there was a span of 10 bases. The DNA of the CDR3 is TGTGCCAGCAGCTCAGGACTCCTCTCCTACAATGAGCAGTTCTTC. Encoded protein: CASSSGLLSYNEQFF.

Only a few counts were recorded for this clone. The gene calls are TRBV6-4 and TRBJ2-5; 11 bases match TRBD2. The length of the CDR3 is 15 residues. V trimming: 3 bases; J trimming: 2 bases; junction bases outside the gene matches: 2. Germline CDR1 and CDR2: MRHNA and SNTAGT. The CDR3 region has the DNA TGTGCCAGCAGTGAGGGGACTAGCGGACAAGAGACCCAGTACTTC. It specifies CASSEGTSGQETQYF.

The chain uses TRBV2 and TRBJ1-5; tentative D call: TRBD1 (5 bases). V lost 10 bases to trimming and J lost 0 bases, with 10 bases between them. The CDR3 length is 13 residues. CDR1 and CDR2 (germline): SNHLY, FYNNEI. Here the CDR3 reads CAIGGDSNQPQHF. CDR3 sequence (DNA): TGTGCCATCGGGGGGGATAGCAATCAGCCCCAGCATTTT.

The chain carries TRBV19 and TRBJ2-3; 8 bases align to TRBD1. The CDR3 is made up of 15 amino acids. Germline values: CDR1 LNHDA, CDR2 SQIVND (reference sequence). V trimming: 3 bases; J trimming: 3 bases; junction bases outside the gene matches: 5. CDR3 nucleotide sequence: TGTGCCAGTAGTATGTTAACAGGGGGAACAGATACGCAGTATTTT. It is translated as CASSMLTGGTDTQYF. Based on the CDR3 plus reference TRBV19 and TRBJ2-3, the full variable domain is DGGITQSPKYLFRKEGQNVTLSCEQNLNHDAMYWYRQDPGQGLRLIYYSQIVNDFQKGDIAEGYSVSREKKESFPLTVTSAQKNPTAFYLCASSMLTGGTDTQYFGPGTRLTVL.

J is TRBJ2-2 and V is TRBV5-1; D uncertain. Deletions cut 0 bases from V and 1 base from J, with 1 base between. From germline, CDR1 is SGHRS and CDR2 YFSETQ. The CDR3 runs to 13 residues. The CDR3 DNA reads as TGCGCCAGCAGCTTGGGGAACACCGGGGAGCTGTTTTTT. Encoded protein: CASSLGNTGELFF.

In its sample, this clone was seen a few times. The missing conserved phenylalanine or tryptophan at the end of this CDR3 makes a read error likely. The limits of the CDR3 on the DNA are not certain, so only TCRdb's listed CDR3 is given. The rearrangement uses TRBV13 and TRBJ1-6; TRBD1 is taken as the D call from the table, unchecked against the DNA. 9 amino acids form the CDR3, both terminal residues included. Germline V gives CDR1 PRHDT, CDR2 FYEKMQ (reference sequence). The CDR3 here is CASSARDSL.

The chain couples TRBV30 to TRBJ2-7, with D perhaps assigned TRBD1 or TRBD2 (5 bases each). Trimming took off 5 bases at V and 4 bases at J, with 12 bases between the two ends. This CDR3 region has 12 residues. The germline V gene encodes CDR1 GTSNPN and CDR2 SVGIG (reference sequence). The CDR3 coding sequence is TGTGCCTGGGGGACGGTCCTATACGAGCAGTACTTC. This translates into CAWGTVLYEQYF.

The chain carries TRBV30 and TRBJ1-2, with a weak D call TRBD1 (5 bases). CDR1 GTSNPN and CDR2 SVGIG come from the germline V gene (reference sequence). The CDR3 runs to 14 residues. The V end lost 2 bases, the J end lost 4 bases, and 14 bases lay between the germline ends. CDR3 nucleotide sequence: TGTGCCTGGAGTCTCTACGGGGGGATCTATGGCTACACCTTC. Protein product: CAWSLYGGIYGYTF.

This clone has just a few counts. The chain joins TRBV19 to TRBJ2-2; a possible D gene is TRBD1 (5 bases). Trimming removed 5 bases at V and 5 bases at J, with 9 bases between. Germline V gene lookup returns CDR1 LNHDA and CDR2 SQIVND (reference sequence). The CDR3 spans 13 residues. CDR3: CASSPQGTGELFF. The CDR3 DNA reads as TGTGCCAGTAGTCCTCAGGGTACCGGGGAGCTGTTTTTT.

This clone was picked up one time. This sequence joins TRBV9 and TRBJ1-1; D gene uncertain. This CDR3 has 13 residues. Germline V CDR1 and CDR2: SGDLS, YYNGEE. The ends were cut back, 4 bases at V and 2 bases at J, with 9 bases in the middle. This CDR3 reads CASSLDLNTEAFF. DNA of the CDR3: TGTGCCAGCAGCCTAGACCTAAACACTGAAGCTTTCTTT.

The V call is TRBV10-1, the J call TRBJ2-3, with D possibly TRBD2 on 6 matching bases. Trimming removed 2 bases at V and 3 bases at J, with 12 bases between. The CDR3 has 15 amino acids. The germline CDR1 and CDR2 sequences are WNHNN and SYGVQD (reference sequence). The CDR3 sequence is CASSENAGKTDTQYF. The DNA of the CDR3 is TGCGCCAGCAGTGAGAATGCGGGGAAGACAGATACGCAGTATTTT.

This chain joins TRBV5-1 and TRBJ1-4, with 9 bases aligning to TRBD1. The CDR3 sequence is 16 residues long. Germline CDR1 and CDR2: SGHRS and YFSETQ. Losses at the gene ends were 4 bases for V and 8 bases for J; bases not matched to a gene: 12. The CDR3 sequence: CASSGGPGQGVEKLFF. DNA of the CDR3: TGCGCCAGCAGCGGAGGCCCGGGACAGGGAGTCGAAAAACTGTTTTTT. The full variable domain, with the rest looked up from reference TRBV5-1 and TRBJ1-4, is KAGVTQTPRYLIKTRGQQVTLSCSPISGHRSVSWYQQTPGQGLQFLFEYFSETQRNKGNFPGRFSGRQFSNSRSEMNVSTLELGDSALYLCASSGGPGQGVEKLFFGSGTQLSVL.

This clone was seen a handful of times. This chain joins TRBV9 and TRBJ1-3; unclear D gene. Trimming took 0 bases from V and 0 from J, leaving 4 bases between them. There are 14 residues in the CDR3. Looked up from germline, CDR1 is SGDLS and CDR2 is YYNGEE. The CDR3 nucleotides read TGTGCCAGCAGCGTAGGGCTCTCTGGAAACACCATATATTTT. Amino acid sequence: CASSVGLSGNTIYF.

The chain uses TRBV19 and TRBJ1-5; no reliable D call. Germline V gene data show CDR1 as LNHDA and CDR2 as SQIVND (reference sequence). The CDR3 totals 14 residues. Trimming removed 10 bases at V and 3 bases at J, with 16 bases between. CDR3 nucleotides: TGTGCCACCTCCTGGGCGGAAAACAATCAGCCCCAGCATTTT. Translated, it gives CATSWAENNQPQHF.

The rearrangement links TRBV19 to TRBJ2-3, with D unresolved. The CDR3 totals 14 residues. The V and J ends lost 3 bases and 4 bases respectively, with 11 bases between them. Germline V gene data show CDR1 as LNHDA and CDR2 as SQIVND (reference sequence). The CDR3 spells CASSMNMPPDTQYF. CDR3 DNA sequence: TGTGCCAGTAGTATGAATATGCCGCCAGATACGCAGTATTTT.

The chain has TRBV10-3 and TRBJ2-1; D gene unclear. Trimming stripped 3 bases from V and 9 bases from J, with 6 bases between. Germline CDR1 and CDR2: ENHRY and SYGVKD. CDR3 length: 11 residues. Written as DNA, the CDR3 is TGTGCCATCAGTGACGGTGGTGAGCAGTTCTTC. Amino acids: CAISDGGEQFF.

V is TRBV6-6 and J is TRBJ1-1; 9 nucleotides agree with TRBD1. This CDR3 comprises 15 residues. V dropped 3 bases and J dropped 6; count of bases not matched to a gene: 8. Germline V lookup: CDR1 MNHNY, CDR2 SVGAGI (reference sequence). The CDR3 spells CASSYTGGSSAEAFF. CDR3 bases: TGTGCCAGCAGTTATACAGGGGGCTCGTCGGCTGAAGCTTTCTTT.

The rearrangement uses TRBV28 and TRBJ2-2; D unclear. V lost 1 base and J 6 bases, leaving 0 bases between the germline ends. Germline CDR1 MDHEN, CDR2 SYDVKM. This CDR3 is 11 amino acids long. CDR3: CASSLSGELFF. The CDR3 region has the DNA TGTGCCAGCAGTTTATCCGGGGAGCTGTTTTTT. The entire variable domain, with the rest obtained from reference TRBV28 and TRBJ2-2, is as follows: DVKVTQSSRYLVKRTGEKVFLECVQDMDHENMFWYRQDPGLGLRLIYFSYDVKMKEKGDIPEGYSVSREKKERFSLILESASTNQTSMYLCASSLSGELFFGEGSRLTVL.